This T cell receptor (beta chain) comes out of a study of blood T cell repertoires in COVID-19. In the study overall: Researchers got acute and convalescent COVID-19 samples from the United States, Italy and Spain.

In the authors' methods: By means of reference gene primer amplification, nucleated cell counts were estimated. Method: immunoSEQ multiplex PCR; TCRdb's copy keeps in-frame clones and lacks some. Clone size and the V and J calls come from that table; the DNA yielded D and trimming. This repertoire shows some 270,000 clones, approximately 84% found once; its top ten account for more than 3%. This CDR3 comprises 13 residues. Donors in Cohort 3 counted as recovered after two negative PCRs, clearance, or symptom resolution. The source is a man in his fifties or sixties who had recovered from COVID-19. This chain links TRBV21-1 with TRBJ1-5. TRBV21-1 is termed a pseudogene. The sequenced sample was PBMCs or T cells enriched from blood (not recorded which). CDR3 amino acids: CASSPGGNQPQHF. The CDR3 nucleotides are TGTGCCAGCTCCCCCGGGGGCAATCAGCCCCAGCATTTT.